A selection of T cell receptor beta chains follows, all from one sample in a study of T cells and copy number aberrations in small-cell lung cancer. Sequencing was performed with immunoSEQ multiplex PCR; in TCRdb, only in-frame clones are kept and a portion is missing. This repertoire shows several thousand clones, 80% to 90% found once; its top ten account for less than 6%. Sequencing was done on a sample of normal tissue next to the tumor. Source of these receptors: a woman in her forties or fifties with small cell lung cancer. CDR3s include the opening cysteine and the closing phenylalanine or tryptophan. D genes are given only for firm matches. Clone size is not always given. Where it is, it says once, few, many or a class for expanded clones.

d_gene | j_gene | abundance | v_gene | CDR3nt | CDR3aa
TRBD2 | TRBJ2-5 | - | TRBV5-1 | TGCGCCAGCAGCTTGGCCGATCGACTAGCGGACCAAGAGACCCAGTACTTC | CASSLADRLADQETQYF
- | TRBJ2-2 | - | TRBV18 | TGTGCCAGCTCACCCTCGGCCGGGGAGCTGTTTTTT | CASSPSAGELFF
- | TRBJ2-7 | - | TRBV5-4 | TGTGCCAGCAGCTCGGGGCAGGAGAGAGCCTACGAGCAGTACTTC | CASSSGQERAYEQYF
- | TRBJ1-2 | once | TRBV6-6 | TGTGCCAGCGCAGAGGTCCCCCCCTATGGCTACACCTTC | CASAEVPPYGYTF
- | TRBJ2-1 | - | TRBV7-9 | TGTGCCAGCAGCACACTAGGGGGGACTACAAGGGATGAGCAGTTCTTC | CASSTLGGTTRDEQFF
TRBD2 | TRBJ2-5 | large | TRBV11-3 | TGTGCCAGCAGCTTAGATGGCGGGAGTGGGGAGACCCAGTACTTC | CASSLDGGSGETQYF
- | TRBJ1-4 | few | TRBV7-8 | TGTGCCAGCAGCTCCCAGGTCGAGAACGAAAAACTGTTTTTT | CASSSQVENEKLFF
- | TRBJ2-5 | - | TRBV29-1 | TGCAGCACCAATACAAACCAAGAGACCCAGTACTTC | CSTNTNQETQYF
TRBD1 | TRBJ2-7 | - | TRBV28 | TGTGCCAGCAGTTTCCTCAGGGGGCTCCACGAGCAGTACTTC | CASSFLRGLHEQYF
TRBD2 | TRBJ2-2 | once | TRBV7-9 | TGTGCCAGCAGCTCGGGACTAGCGAAGAACACCGGGGAGCTGTTTTTT | CASSSGLAKNTGELFF
- | TRBJ2-5 | - | TRBV4-1 | TGCGCCAGCAGCCAAGATTGGATAGGGGAGACCCAGTACTTC | CASSQDWIGETQYF
- | TRBJ1-1 | - | TRBV28 | TGTGCCAGCACACTTAACAAAGGGACTGAAGCTTTCTTT | CASTLNKGTEAFF
TRBD2 | TRBJ2-1 | - | TRBV2 | TGTGCCAGCAGTTTAACTAGCGGGAAGTGGGGTGAGCAGTTCTTC | CASSLTSGKWGEQFF
- | TRBJ2-2 | - | TRBV5-1 | TGCGCCAGCAGCTTGGCCGGGGAGCTGTTTTTT | CASSLAGELFF
- | TRBJ1-2 | - | TRBV19 | TGTGCCAGTAATAAGGGGGACGGCTACACCTTC | CASNKGDGYTF
TRBD1 | TRBJ2-7 | - | TRBV5-6 | TGTGCCAGCTCCCCTGGTAGGGACAGGGATGACGAGCAGTACTTC | CASSPGRDRDDEQYF
- | TRBJ2-2 | - | TRBV6-6 | TGTGCCAGCAGGGATCGGCGGGACGGGGAGCTGTTTTTT | CASRDRRDGELFF
- | TRBJ2-7 | - | TRBV11-2 | TGTGCCAGCAGCCCAAACGGGCCGCTCTACGAGCAGTACTTC | CASSPNGPLYEQYF
- | TRBJ1-2 | - | TRBV6-5 | TGTGCCAGCCTCGGACCCTATGGCTACACCTTC | CASLGPYGYTF